These 7 T cell receptor beta chains originate from one sample sequenced in a study of CD8+CD57+ T cells in acquired aplastic anemia. Profiling of TCR beta VDJ combinations and CDR3 sequences used genomic DNA as template. TCRdb called the reads again in MiXCR, with one record for every CDR3 protein. The sample holds about 180,000 distinct CDR3 sequences, 45% to 60% seen once. For sequencing, patients were chosen who had shown expansion of CD8+CD57+ cells by flow cytometry. The sequencing input was sorted CD4+, CD8+, or CD8+CD57+ T cells (not recorded which) from PBMCs. These receptors originate from a human donor with aplastic anemia.

Regarding this clonotype: A much larger clone is a single base away; this may be a read error. V gene TRBV9 combines with J gene TRBJ2-2; tentatively, D is TRBD2 (7 bases). Deletions cut 2 bases from V and 2 bases from J, with 13 bases between. CDR3 size: 16 residues. In germline, CDR1 is SGDLS, CDR2 YYNGEE. The CDR3 coding sequence is TGTGCCAGCAGCGTGGGGGAGGGGGTTAACACCGGGGAGCTGTTTTTT. This encodes CASSVGEGVNTGELFF.

The chain has TRBV29-1 and TRBJ2-1, with D possibly matching TRBD1 (6 bases). CDR1 is SQVTM and CDR2 is ANQGSEA in the germline V gene. The CDR3 is 13 residues long. The CDR3 DNA follows: TGCAGTTACCTGGGGGCGGCACGCAATGAGCAGTTCTTC. It codes for CSYLGAARNEQFF.

The chain recombines TRBV7-2 with TRBJ1-2, with 8 bases fitting TRBD1. Germline V lookup: CDR1 SGHTA, CDR2 FQGNSA. This CDR3 is 12 amino acids long. The ends lost 3 bases at V and 7 bases at J; junction bases unmatched: 1. CDR3 residues: CASSFTGGGYTF. As DNA, the CDR3 is TGTGCCAGCAGCTTCACAGGGGGTGGCTACACCTTC.

The gene calls are TRBV5-1 and TRBJ1-1; D is ambiguous. Trimming shortened V by 5 bases and J by 5 bases, and 13 bases separated the two germline ends. The CDR3 length is 13 residues. Per the germline V gene, CDR1 is SGHRS and CDR2 is YFSETQ. The CDR3 nucleotides read TGCGCCAGCAGGCGTTCCACTTTGACTGAAGCTTTCTTT. It translates to CASRRSTLTEAFF.

This chain connects TRBV9 to TRBJ2-1; D might be TRBD1 (5 bases). Germline lookup yields CDR1 SGDLS and CDR2 YYNGEE. Deletions cut 2 bases from V and 5 bases from J, with 17 bases between. The CDR3 contains 16 residues. The CDR3 DNA sequence: TGTGCCAGCAGCGTGGGGCGCGTGACAAATAACAATGAGCAGTTCTTC. Amino acids: CASSVGRVTNNNEQFF.

The chain is built from TRBV19 and TRBJ1-5; no reliable D call. The CDR3 is 15 amino acids. V was shortened by 6 bases and J by 10 bases, with 22 bases between the two germline ends. CDR1 is LNHDA, CDR2 SQIVND, per germline (reference sequence). The CDR3 nucleotides read TGTGCCAGTAGGGGATCCGGGGAGGAGGGCTTCCCCCAGCATTTT. It yields the protein CASRGSGEEGFPQHF.

This clonotype has at least ten counts. This rearrangement joins TRBV24-1 to TRBJ1-2; 10 nucleotides agree with TRBD1. The CDR3 covers 16 residues. In germline, CDR1 is KGHDR, CDR2 SFDVKD. J was trimmed by 9 bases and V by 3 bases; bases with no gene match: 12. The CDR3 protein is CATSDGEGTGDSSYTF. The CDR3 DNA reads as TGTGCCACCAGTGATGGTGAGGGGACAGGGGACTCTAGCTACACCTTC.